This passage covers 10 T cell receptor beta chains from one sample sequenced in a study of shared clonotypes between healthy human individuals (dated by TCRdb to about 2020). The library was produced with the immunoSEQ multiplex PCR assay. Sourced from immuneACCESS, this table was stored by TCRdb with only in-frame sequences that have V and J called. A share of the clones is absent; for the studies checked, an unresolved V gene accounts for under half, and the remainder has no known explanation. This sample is represented by about 1 million clones; approximately 76% of them were singletons. The top ten clonotypes cover about 1.5% of the sample. The sample comprised memory CD4+ T cells sorted from blood. What this sample's cell subset or site label stands for: CD45RA-negative fraction. Receptors were obtained from a man between 18 and 35 years old in good health.

The gene calls are TRBV18 and TRBJ2-3; D gene ambiguous. CDR3 length: 14 residues. V was cut by 5 bases and J by 0 bases, with 9 bases left in between. Per the germline V gene, CDR1 is KGHSH and CDR2 is LQKENI. CDR3 sequence (DNA): TGTGCCAGCTCATCCCTGTCTAGCACAGATACGCAGTATTTT. Its translation is CASSSLSSTDTQYF.

This clone came up once. The J gene is TRBJ1-4, the V gene TRBV10-3; D not resolved. Trimming took off 4 bases at V and 2 bases at J, with 5 bases between the two ends. The germline V gene has CDR1 ENHRY and CDR2 SYGVKD. This CDR3 is built from 13 residues. The CDR3 loop reads CAISVRTNEKLFF. CDR3 bases: TGTGCCATCAGTGTCCGGACTAATGAAAAACTGTTTTTT.

V is TRBV5-6 and J is TRBJ1-6; D not certain. The CDR3 is made up of 17 amino acids. The V end lost 3 bases, the J end lost 0 bases, and 13 bases lay between the germline ends. The germline gives CDR1 SGHDT, CDR2 YYEEEE. The CDR3 region has the DNA TGTGCCAGCAGCTGGGTCGGAGGGAGCTCCTATAATTCACCCCTCCACTTT. Translating it yields CASSWVGGSSYNSPLHF. The full variable domain, its missing parts supplied by reference TRBV5-6 and TRBJ1-6, is DAGVTQSPTHLIKTRGQQVTLRCSPKSGHDTVSWYQQALGQGPQFIFQYYEEEERQRGNFPDRFSGHQFPNYSSELNVNALLLGDSALYLCASSWVGGSSYNSPLHFGNGTRLTVT.

The V and J genes are TRBV5-1 and TRBJ1-5; 7 nucleotides agree with TRBD1. Trimming at V came to 4 bases and at J to 2 bases, leaving 6 bases not matched to a gene. The CDR3 has 15 residues. Looked up from germline, CDR1 is SGHRS and CDR2 is YFSETQ. CDR3 in amino acids: CASSLTGTGNQPQHF. CDR3 in DNA: TGCGCCAGCAGCCTGACCGGGACAGGCAATCAGCCCCAGCATTTT.

Turning to this clone: Different DNA sequences within this sample yield the same CDR3. CDR3 protein: CASSPRGNSYNEQFF. The CDR3 nucleotides are TGTGCCAGCAGCCCTAGGGGGAACTCCTACAATGAGCAGTTCTTC. The chain recombines TRBV9 with TRBJ2-1; TRBD1 is a possible D gene (6 bases). The CDR3 consists of 15 residues. CDR1 and CDR2 (germline): SGDLS, YYNGEE. Trimming removed 4 bases at V and 0 bases at J, with 11 bases between.

V usage is TRBV27 and J usage is TRBJ2-2; D is ambiguous. The CDR3 contains 13 residues. Trimming cost V 4 bases and J 3 bases, with 6 bases left between them. Germline V gene lookup returns CDR1 MNHEY and CDR2 SMNVEV (reference sequence). The CDR3 reads CASSSQDTGELFF. The CDR3, as DNA: TGTGCCAGCAGTTCGCAGGACACCGGGGAGCTGTTTTTT.

This clone was observed a single time. The chain joins TRBV30 to TRBJ2-7; D is possibly TRBD2 (6 bases). CDR1 is GTSNPN, CDR2 SVGIG, per germline (reference sequence). Between the trimmed V and J ends, which lost 3 bases and 7 bases, there was a span of 16 bases. The CDR3 has 13 amino acids. As DNA, the CDR3 is TGTGCCTGGAGAGATTCGGGAGTTTTGGAGCAGTACTTC. Translating it yields CAWRDSGVLEQYF.

This clone occurred once. The V and J genes are TRBV15 and TRBJ1-2, with D perhaps matching TRBD1 (5 bases). This CDR3 has 15 residues. Germline loops: CDR1 LNHNV, CDR2 YYDKDF (reference sequence). The V end lost 3 bases, the J end lost 13 bases, and 24 bases lay between the germline ends. The CDR3 DNA sequence: TGTGCCACCAGCAGGTCTAGGGACCCCGGTTATAAGGGCACCTTC. Encoded protein: CATSRSRDPGYKGTF.

CDR3 DNA sequence: TGTGCCAGCAGCCAAGATGCGGGGCAGTCAACTAATGAAAAACTGTTTTTT. It encodes CASSQDAGQSTNEKLFF. V and J are TRBV4-2 and TRBJ1-4, with D possibly being TRBD1 (5 bases). The CDR3 is 17 residues long. Germline V gene data show CDR1 as LGHNA and CDR2 as YNFKEQ. Trimming took off 0 bases at V and 0 bases at J, with 11 bases between the two ends.

The J gene is TRBJ2-6, the V gene TRBV5-4, with 7 nucleotides matching TRBD1. Losses at the gene ends were 8 bases for V and 2 bases for J; bases not matched to a gene: 10. The germline V gene has CDR1 SGHNT and CDR2 YYREEE (reference sequence). This CDR3 is built from 16 residues. The CDR3 nucleotides are TGTGCCAGAACAGGGGCCCACTTCCCTGGGGCCAACGTCCTGACTTTC. Its protein is CARTGAHFPGANVLTF.